The TCR beta chain described here comes from a study of blood T cell repertoires in COVID-19. As for the study in general: Samples representing acute and convalescent COVID-19 were sourced from the United States, Italy and Spain. Nucleic acid was either cDNA or gDNA, and it came from T cells, B-cell-depleted T cells, or PBMCs.

The CDR3 totals 13 residues. CDR1 is LGHNA and CDR2 is YSLEER in the germline V gene. The germline V and J ends were trimmed by 3 bases and 4 bases, with 9 bases remaining between them. In the original workflow: Counts of nucleated cells, estimated from reference gene primer amplification, were obtained. Assay used: immunoSEQ multiplex PCR; TCRdb lists only in-frame clones, some missing. For V, J and clone size, that table is used; D and trimming come from the DNA. This table holds about 34,000 clones, 60% to 80% found once. This sequence joins TRBV4-3 and TRBJ1-2; maybe TRBD1 (5 bases). Sequencing input: peripheral blood. The origin of this receptor is a human donor in a cohort sampled during active COVID-19. The CDR3 loop is CASSQDISYGYTF. The CDR3 bases are TGCGCCAGCAGCCAGGACATCAGCTATGGCTACACCTTC.